Each of the 4 T cell receptor beta chains below was sequenced from the same sample in a study of graft-versus-host responses after intestinal transplantation. Libraries were prepared by immunoSEQ multiplex PCR; TCRdb keeps only in-frame clonotypes and omits some of them. This sample yields just over 70,000 clones, of which approximately 84% are seen a single time; 0.39% belongs to the top ten. No cognate antigen is known for these TCRs. The material sequenced was unstimulated CD4+ T cells sorted from spleen or lymph node cells, taken before transplant. The receptors stem from a human donor who was the organ donor for an intestinal transplant.

The V gene is TRBV6-5, the J gene TRBJ1-1; 8 nucleotides agree with TRBD1. Germline CDR1 MNHEY, CDR2 SVGAGI. The V gene end was trimmed by 1 base and the J gene end by 7 bases; junction bases not matched to a gene: 8. This CDR3 has 15 residues. The CDR3: CASSYYRQGLIEAFF. CDR3 coding DNA: TGTGCCAGCAGTTACTATAGACAGGGGTTGATTGAAGCTTTCTTT.

The chain is built from TRBV2 and TRBJ2-2; tentative D call: TRBD1 (6 bases). The CDR3 is made up of 13 amino acids. Trimming cost V 8 bases and J 5 bases, with 12 bases left between them. CDR1 is SNHLY, CDR2 FYNNEI, per germline. CDR3 DNA sequence: TGTGCCAGCCGAACAGGGCGGACCGGGGAGCTGTTTTTT. Its translation: CASRTGRTGELFF.

The sample holds one count of this clone. The CDR3 DNA sequence: TGCGCCAGCAGTATGGGACAGAATAATTCACCCCTCCACTTT. The encoded protein is CASSMGQNNSPLHF. The rearrangement uses TRBV5-1 and TRBJ1-6; 7 positions match TRBD1. This CDR3 region has 14 residues. The germline gives CDR1 SGHRS, CDR2 YFSETQ. The trim removed 5 bases at V and 5 bases at J, leaving 4 bases unmatched.

The J gene is TRBJ2-5, the V gene TRBV27; 11 positions agree with TRBD2. CDR1 is MNHEY, CDR2 SMNVEV, per germline (reference sequence). The CDR3 is made up of 17 amino acids. J was trimmed by 1 base and V by 1 base; bases with no gene match: 5. The CDR3 nucleotides are TGTGCCAGCAGTTTATTCGGTAGCGGGGGGGCCCAAGAGACCCAGTACTTC. Translated, it gives CASSLFGSGGAQETQYF.